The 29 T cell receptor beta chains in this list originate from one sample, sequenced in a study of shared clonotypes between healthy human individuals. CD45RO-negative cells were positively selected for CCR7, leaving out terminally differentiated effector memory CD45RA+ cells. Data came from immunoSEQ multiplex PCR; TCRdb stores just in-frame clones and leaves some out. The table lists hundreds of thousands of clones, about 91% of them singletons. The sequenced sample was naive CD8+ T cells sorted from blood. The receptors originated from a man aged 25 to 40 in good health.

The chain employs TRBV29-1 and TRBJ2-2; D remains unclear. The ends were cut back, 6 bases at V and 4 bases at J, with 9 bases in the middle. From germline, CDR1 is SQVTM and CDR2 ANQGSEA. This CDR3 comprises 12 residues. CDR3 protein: CSVLRSTGELFF. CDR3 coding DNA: TGCAGCGTCCTGCGAAGCACCGGGGAGCTGTTTTTT.

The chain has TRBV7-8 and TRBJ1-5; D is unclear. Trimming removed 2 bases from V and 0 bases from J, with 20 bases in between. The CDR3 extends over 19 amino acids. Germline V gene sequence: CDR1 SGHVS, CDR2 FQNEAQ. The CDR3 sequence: CASSLRGRPSDYSNQPQHF. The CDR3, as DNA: TGTGCCAGCAGCTTACGAGGACGGCCAAGCGATTATAGCAATCAGCCCCAGCATTTT.

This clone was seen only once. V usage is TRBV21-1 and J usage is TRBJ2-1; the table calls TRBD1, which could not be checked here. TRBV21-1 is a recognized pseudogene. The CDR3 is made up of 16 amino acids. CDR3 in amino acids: CASSKGYSNPRGEQFF. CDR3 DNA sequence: TGTGCCAGCAGCAAAGGCTACAGCAACCCAAGGGGGGAGCAGTTCTTC.

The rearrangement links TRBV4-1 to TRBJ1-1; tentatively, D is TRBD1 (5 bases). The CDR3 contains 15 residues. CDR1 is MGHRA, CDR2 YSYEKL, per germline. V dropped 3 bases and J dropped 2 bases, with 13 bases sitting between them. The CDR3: CASSHGGTLNTEAFF. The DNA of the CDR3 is TGCGCCAGCAGCCACGGAGGGACCCTCAACACTGAAGCTTTCTTT.

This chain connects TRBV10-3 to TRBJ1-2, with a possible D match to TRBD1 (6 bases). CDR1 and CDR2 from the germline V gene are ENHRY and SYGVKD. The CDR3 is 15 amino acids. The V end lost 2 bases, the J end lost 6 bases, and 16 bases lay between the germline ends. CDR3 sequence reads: CAISERLGGPNGYTF. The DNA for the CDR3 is TGTGCCATCAGTGAGCGCTTAGGGGGTCCAAATGGCTACACCTTC.

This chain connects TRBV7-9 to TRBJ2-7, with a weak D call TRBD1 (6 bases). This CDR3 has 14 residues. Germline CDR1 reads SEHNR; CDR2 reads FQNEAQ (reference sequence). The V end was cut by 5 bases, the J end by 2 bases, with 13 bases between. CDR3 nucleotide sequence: TGTGCCAGCAGCCAGGGGTCGGAGACCTACGAGCAGTACTTC. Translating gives CASSQGSETYEQYF.

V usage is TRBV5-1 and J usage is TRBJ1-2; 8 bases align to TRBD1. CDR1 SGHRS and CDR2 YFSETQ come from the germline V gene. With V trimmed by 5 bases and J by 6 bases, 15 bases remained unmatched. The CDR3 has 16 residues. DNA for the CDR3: TGCGCCAGCAGTCACTTCCAGGAGACAGGGGATGATGGCTACACCTTC. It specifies CASSHFQETGDDGYTF.

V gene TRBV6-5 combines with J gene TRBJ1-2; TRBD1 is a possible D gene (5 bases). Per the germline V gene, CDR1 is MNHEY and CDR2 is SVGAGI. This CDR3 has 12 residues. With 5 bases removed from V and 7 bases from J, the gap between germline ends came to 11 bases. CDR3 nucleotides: TGTGCCAGCAGTCCCCAGGGACGTGGCTACACCTTC. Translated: CASSPQGRGYTF.

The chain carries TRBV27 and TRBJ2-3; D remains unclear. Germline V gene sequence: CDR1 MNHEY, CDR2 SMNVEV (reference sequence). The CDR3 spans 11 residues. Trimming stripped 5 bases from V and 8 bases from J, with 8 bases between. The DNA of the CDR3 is TGTGCCAGCAGTCCCCCTCCTACGCAGTATTTT. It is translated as CASSPPPTQYF.

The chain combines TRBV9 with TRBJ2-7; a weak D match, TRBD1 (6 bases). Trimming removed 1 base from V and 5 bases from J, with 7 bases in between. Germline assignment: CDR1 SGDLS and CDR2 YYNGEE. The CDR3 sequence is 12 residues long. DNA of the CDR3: TGTGCCAGCAGCGTAACAGGGAACGAGCAGTACTTC. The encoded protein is CASSVTGNEQYF.

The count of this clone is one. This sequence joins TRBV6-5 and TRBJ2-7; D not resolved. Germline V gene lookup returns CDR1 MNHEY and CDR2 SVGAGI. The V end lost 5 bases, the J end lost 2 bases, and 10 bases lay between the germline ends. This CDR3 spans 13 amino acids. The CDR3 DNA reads TGTGCCAGCAGTCTTACGGCCGCCTACGAGCAGTACTTC. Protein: CASSLTAAYEQYF.

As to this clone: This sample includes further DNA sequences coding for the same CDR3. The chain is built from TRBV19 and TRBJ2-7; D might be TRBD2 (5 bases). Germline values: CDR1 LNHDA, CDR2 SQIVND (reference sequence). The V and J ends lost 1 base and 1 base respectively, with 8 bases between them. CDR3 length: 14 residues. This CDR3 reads CASSIVGSSYEQYF. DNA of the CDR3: TGTGCCAGTAGTATAGTTGGGAGTTCCTACGAGCAGTACTTC.

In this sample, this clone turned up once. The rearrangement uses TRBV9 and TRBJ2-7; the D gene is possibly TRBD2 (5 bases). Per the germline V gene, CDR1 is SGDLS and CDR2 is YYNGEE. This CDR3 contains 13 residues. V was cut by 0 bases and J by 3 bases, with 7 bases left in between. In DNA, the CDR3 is TGTGCCAGCAGCGTAGAGGGAGTCTACGAGCAGTACTTC. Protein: CASSVEGVYEQYF.

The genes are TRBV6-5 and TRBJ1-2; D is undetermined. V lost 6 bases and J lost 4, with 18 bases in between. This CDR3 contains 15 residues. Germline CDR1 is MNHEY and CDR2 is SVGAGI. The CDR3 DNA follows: TGTGCCAGCAGCAATTCACCGGCAGATCCCTATGGCTACACCTTC. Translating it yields CASSNSPADPYGYTF.

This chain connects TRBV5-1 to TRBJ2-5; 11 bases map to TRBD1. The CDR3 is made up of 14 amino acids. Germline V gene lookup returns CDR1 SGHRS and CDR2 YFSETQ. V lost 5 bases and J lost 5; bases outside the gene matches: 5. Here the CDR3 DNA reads TGCGCCAGCAGTGGACAGGGGGCCGGGGAGACCCAGTACTTC. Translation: CASSGQGAGETQYF. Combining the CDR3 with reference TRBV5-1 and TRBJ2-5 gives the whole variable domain KAGVTQTPRYLIKTRGQQVTLSCSPISGHRSVSWYQQTPGQGLQFLFEYFSETQRNKGNFPGRFSGRQFSNSRSEMNVSTLELGDSALYLCASSGQGAGETQYFGPGTRLLVL.

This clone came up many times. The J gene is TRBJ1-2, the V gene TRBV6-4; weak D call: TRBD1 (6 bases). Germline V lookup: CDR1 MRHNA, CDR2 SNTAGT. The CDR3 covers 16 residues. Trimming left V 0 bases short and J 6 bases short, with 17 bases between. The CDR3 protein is CASSDSLGAPKDGYTF. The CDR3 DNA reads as TGTGCCAGCAGTGACTCGTTGGGGGCCCCTAAAGATGGCTACACCTTC.

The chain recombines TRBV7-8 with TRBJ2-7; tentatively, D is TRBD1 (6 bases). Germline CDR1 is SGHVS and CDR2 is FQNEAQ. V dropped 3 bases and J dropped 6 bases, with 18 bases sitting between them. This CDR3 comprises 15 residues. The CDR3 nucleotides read TGTGCCAGCAGCTTTCCCCGCAGGGGATCAGGCGAGCAGTACTTC. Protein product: CASSFPRRGSGEQYF. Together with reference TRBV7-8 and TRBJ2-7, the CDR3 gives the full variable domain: GAGVSQSPRYKVAKRGQDVALRCDPISGHVSLFWYQQALGQGPEFLTYFQNEAQLDKSGLPSDRFFAERPEGSVSTLKIQRTQQEDSAVYLCASSFPRRGSGEQYFGPGTRLTVT.

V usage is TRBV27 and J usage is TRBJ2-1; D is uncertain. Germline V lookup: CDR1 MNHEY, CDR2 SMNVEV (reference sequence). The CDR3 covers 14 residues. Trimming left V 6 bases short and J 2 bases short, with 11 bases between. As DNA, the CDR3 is TGTGCCAGCAGGCTCGGCGGCACCTACAATGAGCAGTTCTTC. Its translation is CASRLGGTYNEQFF.

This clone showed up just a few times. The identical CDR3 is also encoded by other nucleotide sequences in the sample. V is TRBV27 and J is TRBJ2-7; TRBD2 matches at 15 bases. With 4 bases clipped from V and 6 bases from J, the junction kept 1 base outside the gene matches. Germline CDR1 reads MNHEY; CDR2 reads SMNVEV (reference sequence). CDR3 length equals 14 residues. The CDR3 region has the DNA TGTGCCAGCAGTTCGGGACTAGCGGGAGGCGAGCAGTACTTC. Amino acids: CASSSGLAGGEQYF.

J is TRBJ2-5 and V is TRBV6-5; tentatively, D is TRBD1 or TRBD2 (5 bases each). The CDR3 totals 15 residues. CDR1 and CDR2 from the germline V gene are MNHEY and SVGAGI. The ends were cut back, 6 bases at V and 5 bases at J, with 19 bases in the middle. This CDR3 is CASSEGFRGYETQYF. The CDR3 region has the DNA TGTGCCAGCAGCGAGGGGTTTAGGGGTTACGAGACCCAGTACTTC.

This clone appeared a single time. This CDR3 is CASSLWTAVGGRTEAFF. The DNA for the CDR3 is TGTGCCAGCAGCTTGTGGACCGCCGTCGGGGGGAGGACTGAAGCTTTCTTT. This sequence joins TRBV5-6 and TRBJ1-1, with TRBD1 as a possible D gene (5 bases). V was trimmed by 1 base and J by 5 bases, leaving 21 bases between them. CDR1 is SGHDT, CDR2 YYEEEE, per germline. The CDR3 is 17 residues long.

The CDR3 protein is CASGRVMNTEAFF. Here the CDR3 DNA reads TGTGCCAGCGGGAGAGTTATGAACACTGAAGCTTTCTTT. V gene TRBV6-1 combines with J gene TRBJ1-1; D gene ambiguous. The V gene's germline CDR1 is MNHNS and CDR2 SASEGT. The ends were cut back, 8 bases at V and 0 bases at J, with 10 bases in the middle. The CDR3 contains 13 residues.

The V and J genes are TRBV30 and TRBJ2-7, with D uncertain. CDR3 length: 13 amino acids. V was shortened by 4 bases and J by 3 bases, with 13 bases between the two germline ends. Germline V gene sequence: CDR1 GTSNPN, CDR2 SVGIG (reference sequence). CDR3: CAWKVSQHYEQYF. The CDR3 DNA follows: TGTGCCTGGAAAGTAAGCCAGCACTACGAGCAGTACTTC. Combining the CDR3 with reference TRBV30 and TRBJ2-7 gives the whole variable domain SQTIHQWPATLVQPVGSPLSLECTVEGTSNPNLYWYRQAAGRGLQLLFYSVGIGQISSEVPQNLSASRPQDRQFILSSKKLLLSDSGFYLCAWKVSQHYEQYFGPGTRLTVT.

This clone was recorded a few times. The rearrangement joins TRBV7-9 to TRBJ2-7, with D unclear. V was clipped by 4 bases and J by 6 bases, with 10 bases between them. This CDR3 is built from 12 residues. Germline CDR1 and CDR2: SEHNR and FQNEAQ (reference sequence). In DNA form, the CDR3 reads TGTGCCAGCAGCTCAGGCTTTAGCGAGCAGTACTTC. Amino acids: CASSSGFSEQYF.

CDR3 sequence reads: CSVEEGQGDASISGANVLTF. The CDR3 coding sequence is TGCAGCGTTGAAGAAGGACAGGGTGACGCCTCTATCTCTGGGGCCAACGTCCTGACTTTC. The genes are TRBV29-1 and TRBJ2-6, with 8 positions matching TRBD1. Germline loops: CDR1 SQVTM, CDR2 ANQGSEA. V was clipped by 0 bases and J by 0 bases; unmatched bases: 13. This CDR3 spans 20 amino acids.

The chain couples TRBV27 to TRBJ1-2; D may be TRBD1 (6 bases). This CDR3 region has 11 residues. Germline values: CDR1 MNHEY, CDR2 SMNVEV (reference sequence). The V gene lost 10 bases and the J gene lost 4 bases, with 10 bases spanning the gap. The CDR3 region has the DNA TGTGCCACCCGGACAGCCTATGGCTACACCTTC. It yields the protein CATRTAYGYTF.

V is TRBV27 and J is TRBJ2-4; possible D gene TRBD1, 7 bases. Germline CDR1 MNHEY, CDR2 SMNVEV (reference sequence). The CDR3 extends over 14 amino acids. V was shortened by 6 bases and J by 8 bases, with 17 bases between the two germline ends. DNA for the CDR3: TGTGCCAGCAGCTCCCTGCAGGGGGAGGACATTCAGTACTTC. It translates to CASSSLQGEDIQYF.

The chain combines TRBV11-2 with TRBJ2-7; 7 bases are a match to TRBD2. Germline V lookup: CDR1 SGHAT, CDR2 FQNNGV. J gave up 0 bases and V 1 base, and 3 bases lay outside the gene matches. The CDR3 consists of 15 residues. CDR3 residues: CASSLAGGPSYEQYF. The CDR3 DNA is TGTGCCAGCAGCTTAGCGGGAGGACCCTCCTACGAGCAGTACTTC.

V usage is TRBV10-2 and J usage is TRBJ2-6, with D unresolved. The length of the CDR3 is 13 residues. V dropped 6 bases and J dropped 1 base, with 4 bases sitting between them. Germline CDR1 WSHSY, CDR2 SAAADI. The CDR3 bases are TGCGCCAGCAGCCCGTCTGGGGCCAACGTCCTGACTTTC. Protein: CASSPSGANVLTF.